Sequencing of this TCR beta chain was carried out in a study of cytomegalovirus exposure and HLA in healthy donors. Study details: A prior study identified approximately 120 million unique TCR beta sequences from 150 million to 200 million T cells. Study-level points and caveats: Immune exposure information comprised only CMV serostatus. What a later analysis reportedly showed was that an Asian-associated ancestry cluster had fewer N-insertions than the roughly 720-donor mean. Among TCR beta chains, those listed as cytomegalovirus-associated numbered some 170.

A remark on this clone: Its antigen is unidentified.

Primers included in the PCR were 60 Vbeta and 13 Jbeta primers. Here immunoSEQ multiplex PCR was the method, and the copy in TCRdb shows in-frame clones only, minus some. The listing contains some 200,000 clones. From germline, CDR1 is SGHTA and CDR2 FQGNSA. This CDR3 spans 14 amino acids. The V end was cut by 2 bases, the J end by 4 bases, with 10 bases between. The sequenced sample consisted of PBMCs. The chain links TRBV7-2 to TRBJ2-3; possible D gene TRBD1, 6 bases. This TCR came from a woman aged 18-29 years in good health and CMV-seropositive. CDR3 protein: CASSLQQGPDTQYF. The CDR3 bases are TGTGCCAGCAGCTTACAGCAGGGGCCAGATACGCAGTATTTT.